This is a list of T cell receptor beta chains from one sample in a study of cytomegalovirus exposure and HLA in healthy donors. Sequenced by immunoSEQ multiplex PCR; TCRdb stores in-frame clones only, minus some. This sample has about 83,000 clones, with roughly 96% found just once. The source material was PBMCs. The receptors come from a woman younger than 35 in good health and CMV-seronegative. Both conserved end residues are part of each CDR3. Fields, in order: V gene, CDR3 protein.

V: TRBV14
CDR3: CASSFLDRGLRSFF

V: TRBV4-1
CDR3: CASSQDRVGNIQYF

V: TRBV18
CDR3: CASSNRGLADEQFF

V: TRBV10-1
CDR3: CASSEVASGTDTQYF

V: TRBV7-2
CDR3: CASSLYLVSHF

V: TRBV6-5
CDR3: CASRRDRAGEQYF

V: TRBV30
CDR3: CAWRRDPGEGTQYF

V: TRBV5-1
CDR3: CASSGSGLSSYEQYF

V: TRBV2
CDR3: CASSGTGYEQFF

V: TRBV7-9
CDR3: CASSPRSYGTSANNEQFF

V: TRBV10-3
CDR3: CAISESVLGVNYGYTF

V: TRBV9
CDR3: CASSLVMNTEAFF

V: TRBV5-4
CDR3: CASSFGGNLKQETQYF

V: TRBV28
CDR3: CASSLEGQTGEAFF

V: TRBV7-2
CDR3: CASSLTGATYEQYF

V: TRBV5-4
CDR3: CAEGGSGVGNEQFF

V: TRBV27
CDR3: CASISHRDRPYEQYF

V: TRBV11-2
CDR3: CASSLTDEQFF

V: TRBV19
CDR3: CASGQPYSGNTIYF

V: TRBV29-1
CDR3: CSVVRWTDEAFF

V: TRBV28
CDR3: CASSSTTGINQPQHF

V: TRBV7-8
CDR3: CASCPYGVSYEQYF

V: TRBV7-8
CDR3: CASSLVDINEKLFF

V: TRBV13
CDR3: CASSWDRLSYEQYF

V: TRBV5-1
CDR3: CASKLGTGGVETQYF

V: TRBV15
CDR3: CATSRVDSLLYEQYF

V: TRBV27
CDR3: CASSDYRGYGNTIYF

V: TRBV11-3
CDR3: CASKWTEAFYTF

V: TRBV29-1
CDR3: CSVEGTDRGRNTIYF

V: TRBV28
CDR3: CASRVGQETSSNQPQHF

V: TRBV18
CDR3: CASSPRELQTNTEAFF

V: TRBV29-1
CDR3: CSVTDRAGGNTIYF

V: TRBV7-9
CDR3: CASSTSSPRVSGANVLTF

V: TRBV27
CDR3: CASSLRQGLVPETQYF

V: TRBV18
CDR3: CASSPTRFWTSGSHLIGSSYEQYF

V: TRBV18
CDR3: CASLLAGGAKNIQYF

V: TRBV7-2
CDR3: CASSLALAGARDTQYF

V: TRBV18
CDR3: CASSPRQGAVDTEAFF

V: TRBV15
CDR3: CATSFRTSYEQYF

V: TRBV19
CDR3: CASSIDRDRGGYTF

V: TRBV12-5
CDR3: CASGRGQGAVNTEAFF

V: TRBV18
CDR3: CASHSRVNTEAFF

V: TRBV19
CDR3: CASSIALGPQGTEAFF

V: TRBV11-3
CDR3: CASSPGWGPEETQYF

V: TRBV5-1
CDR3: CASRSRGAGTGELFF

V: TRBV6-5
CDR3: CASSYSKAMGTEAFF

V: TRBV7-9
CDR3: CASSLGTGNQPQHF

V: TRBV25-1
CDR3: CASSARLARQYF

V: TRBV27
CDR3: CASSFSWMESGELFF

V: TRBV11-2
CDR3: CASSPFSGNGYTF